The present T cell receptor beta chain was sequenced within a study of shared clonotypes between healthy human individuals. Study results and limitations: There were few donors, and this limited the genetic and exposure-history diversity represented. Generation probabilities were higher for clonotypes shared across all four sorted-subset donors than for unshared ones.

Comments on this clone: As yet, its antigen is unknown.

Sequenced by immunoSEQ multiplex PCR; TCRdb stores in-frame clones only, minus some. The data hold around 650,000 clones, with around 96% observed a single time. The ends lost 3 bases at V and 10 bases at J; junction bases unmatched: 2. The germline CDR1 and CDR2 sequences are MNHEY and SMNVEV (reference sequence). The CDR3 totals 12 residues. Naive CD8 populations comprised CD45RO-negative cells positively selected for CCR7, excluding terminally differentiated effector memory CD45RA+ cells. The V call is TRBV27, the J call TRBJ2-1; TRBD2 agrees at 8 bases. The sequence was obtained from a woman in her thirties in good health. Sequencing used naive CD8+ T cells sorted from blood. CDR3 sequence reads: CASSLASGEQFF. CDR3 in DNA: TGTGCCAGCAGTTTGGCTAGCGGGGAGCAGTTCTTC.